The 23 T cell receptor beta chains presented below share a single source sample, sequenced in a study of chemoradiotherapy in HPV16-positive cancers. Method: immunoSEQ multiplex PCR; TCRdb's copy keeps in-frame clones and lacks some. Here the sample spans fewer than 8,500 clones, around 89% being singletons. Sample: tumor tissue, taken from a patient who underwent chemoradiotherapy. These receptors originate from a human donor with HPV-associated anogenital cancer.

CDR3 amino acids: CASSLMAGPQETQYF. As DNA, the CDR3 is TGTGCCAGCAGCTTAATGGCGGGCCCGCAAGAGACCCAGTACTTC. The J gene is TRBJ2-5, the V gene TRBV7-3; weak D call: TRBD2 (5 bases). CDR1 and CDR2 (germline): SGHTA, FQGTGA. The length of the CDR3 is 15 residues. V was pared by 1 base and J by 2 bases, with 11 bases between.

The chain uses TRBV9 and TRBJ2-1; D is ambiguous. The CDR3 has 11 amino acids. Germline-derived CDR1 and CDR2 are SGDLS and YYNGEE. Trimming took 4 bases from V and 8 from J, leaving 7 bases between them. DNA of the CDR3: TGTGCCAGCAGCTCGGTGTATGAGCAGTTCTTC. The encoded protein is CASSSVYEQFF. Complete variable domain (other parts from reference TRBV9 and TRBJ2-1): DSGVTQTPKHLITATGQRVTLRCSPRSGDLSVYWYQQSLDQGLQFLIQYYNGEERAKGNILERFSAQQFPDLHSELNLSSLELGDSALYFCASSSVYEQFFGPGTRLTVL.

CDR3 protein: CSVGSRNEQYF. The CDR3 nucleotides are TGCAGCGTTGGGTCCAGGAACGAGCAGTACTTC. This chain joins TRBV29-1 and TRBJ2-7, with D uncertain. The V gene lost 4 bases and the J gene lost 5 bases, with 9 bases spanning the gap. Per the germline V gene, CDR1 is SQVTM and CDR2 is ANQGSEA. The CDR3 is made up of 11 amino acids.

V is TRBV29-1 and J is TRBJ1-2, with D maybe TRBD1 (5 bases). Germline loops: CDR1 SQVTM, CDR2 ANQGSEA. The CDR3 length is 13 residues. Trimming removed 8 bases from V and 4 bases from J, with 17 bases in between. The CDR3 DNA follows: TGCAGCTCCGCCGACGGGAGGGGCTATGGCTACACCTTC. Amino acids: CSSADGRGYGYTF.

The chain has TRBV10-3 and TRBJ2-5; TRBD2 matches at 7 bases. V gave up 11 bases and J gave up 5 bases; unmatched junction bases: 14. CDR3 size: 14 residues. Germline CDR1 ENHRY, CDR2 SYGVKD. The CDR3 here is CAAKSAGDWETQYF. The CDR3 coding sequence is TGTGCCGCTAAGAGTGCGGGGGACTGGGAGACCCAGTACTTC.

This sequence joins TRBV5-1 and TRBJ2-5; the match to TRBD1 covers 8 bases. The CDR3 runs 16 residues. The V and J ends lost 5 bases and 5 bases, in that order; junction bases with no gene match: 14. Germline V lookup: CDR1 SGHRS, CDR2 YFSETQ. The CDR3 DNA reads TGCGCCAGCAGTCTGGGGTTGGACAGGGTAGCGGAGACCCAGTACTTC. Translated: CASSLGLDRVAETQYF.

The rearrangement uses TRBV30 and TRBJ1-2; D is perhaps TRBD1 (5 bases). The CDR3 is 13 residues long. V was shortened by 5 bases and J by 5 bases, with 15 bases between the two germline ends. Germline values: CDR1 GTSNPN, CDR2 SVGIG (reference sequence). CDR3: CAWSPLGVYGYTF. The CDR3 DNA is TGTGCCTGGTCTCCTTTGGGGGTATATGGCTACACCTTC.

The V call is TRBV6-6, the J call TRBJ2-7; D gene uncertain. Trimming stripped 0 bases from V and 0 bases from J, with 6 bases between. Germline CDR1 MNHNY, CDR2 SVGAGI (reference sequence). The CDR3 is 14 amino acids. The CDR3 nucleotides read TGTGCCAGCAGTTACTCGCTGAGCTCCTACGAGCAGTACTTC. Protein: CASSYSLSSYEQYF.

The J gene is TRBJ2-1, the V gene TRBV10-1, with D perhaps matching TRBD2 (6 bases). The CDR3 totals 15 residues. The germline V gene encodes CDR1 WNHNN and CDR2 SYGVQD (reference sequence). The V end was cut by 4 bases, the J end by 9 bases, with 19 bases between. CDR3: CASSGPRTPGGEQFF. The CDR3 bases are TGCGCCAGCAGTGGGCCCCGGACCCCCGGGGGTGAGCAGTTCTTC.

The chain has TRBV5-8 and TRBJ2-1; perhaps TRBD2 as D (6 bases). Germline V gene sequence: CDR1 SGHTS, CDR2 YDEGEE. CDR3 length equals 15 residues. V lost 6 bases to trimming and J lost 4 bases, with 17 bases between them. CDR3 nucleotide sequence: TGTGCCAGCACCCGTCGAGGGACTCGATACAATGAGCAGTTCTTC. It encodes CASTRRGTRYNEQFF.

The chain employs TRBV4-1 and TRBJ2-7; TRBD1 or TRBD2 may be the D gene (6 bases each). The germline V and J ends were trimmed by 0 bases and 2 bases, with 14 bases remaining between them. This CDR3 is built from 16 residues. Germline V gene data show CDR1 as MGHRA and CDR2 as YSYEKL. DNA for the CDR3: TGCGCCAGCAGCCAAGATTGGGGGGCATTAACCTACGAGCAGTACTTC. Translation: CASSQDWGALTYEQYF.

This chain joins TRBV2 and TRBJ2-1, with 9 bases fitting TRBD2. The V and J ends lost 3 bases and 5 bases, in that order; junction bases with no gene match: 11. The CDR3 spans 17 residues. Germline CDR1 is SNHLY and CDR2 is FYNNEI. The CDR3 is CASSEFSSTSGHNEQFF. The CDR3 DNA reads as TGTGCCAGCAGTGAGTTTTCGTCGACTAGCGGCCACAATGAGCAGTTCTTC. The full variable domain, completed using reference TRBV2 and TRBJ2-1, is EPEVTQTPSHQVTQMGQEVILRCVPISNHLYFYWYRQILGQKVEFLVSFYNNEISEKSEIFDDQFSVERPDGSNFTLKIRSTKLEDSAMYFCASSEFSSTSGHNEQFFGPGTRLTVL.

For this clone: At one of its ends the junction is not consistent with the germline gene, which may arise from a read error. The chain couples TRBV7-7 to TRBJ2-1; the match to TRBD2 covers 9 bases. The CDR3 consists of 15 residues. CDR1 is SSHAT and CDR2 is FNYEAQ in the germline V gene (reference sequence). The CDR3 bases are TGTGCTAGCAGCCCCATTAGCGGGGGTTATGGTGAGCAGTTCTTC. This sequence encodes CASSPISGGYGEQFF.

The chain couples TRBV6-1 to TRBJ2-7; tentatively, D is TRBD1 (6 bases). Germline V gene lookup returns CDR1 MNHNS and CDR2 SASEGT. Trimming took off 4 bases at V and 2 bases at J, with 15 bases between the two ends. This CDR3 contains 15 residues. The CDR3 nucleotides are TGTGCCAGCAGTGCATTCGCAGGGGCGACCTACGAGCAGTACTTC. Its translation: CASSAFAGATYEQYF.

The chain couples TRBV6-6 to TRBJ2-2, with D unclear. Germline V gene sequence: CDR1 MNHNY, CDR2 SVGAGI (reference sequence). Trimming pared 6 bases from V and 1 base from J, leaving 12 bases between. The CDR3 has 15 residues. The CDR3 is CASSPRRLNTGELFF. CDR3 sequence (DNA): TGTGCCAGCAGCCCCCGACGTTTGAACACCGGGGAGCTGTTTTTT.

J is TRBJ1-1 and V is TRBV19; D is undetermined. The CDR3 is 15 residues long. The germline V gene has CDR1 LNHDA and CDR2 SQIVND (reference sequence). Trimming removed 1 base at V and 8 bases at J, with 17 bases between. For the CDR3, the DNA is TGTGCCAGTAGTATAGCGGATCTCTCCCAGAGGGAAGCTTTCTTT. Protein: CASSIADLSQREAFF.

The genes are TRBV5-5 and TRBJ2-7; weak D call: TRBD2 (5 bases). Germline V lookup: CDR1 SGHKS, CDR2 YYEKEE (reference sequence). The V end was cut by 9 bases, the J end by 2 bases, with 21 bases between. The CDR3 has 15 residues. DNA for the CDR3: TGTGCCACCTCGAGGGAGCTCGTTCTAACCTACGAGCAGTACTTC. The encoded protein is CATSRELVLTYEQYF. Combining the CDR3 with reference TRBV5-5 and TRBJ2-7 gives the whole variable domain DAGVTQSPTHLIKTRGQQVTLRCSPISGHKSVSWYQQVLGQGPQFIFQYYEKEERGRGNFPDRFSARQFPNYSSELNVNALLLGDSALYLCATSRELVLTYEQYFGPGTRLTVT.

The genes are TRBV4-2 and TRBJ2-1, with 11 bases matching TRBD2. CDR1 and CDR2 (germline): LGHNA, YNFKEQ. This CDR3 is built from 15 residues. Trimming took 8 bases from V and 10 from J; bases not matched to a gene: 13. CDR3 amino acids: CASALGTSGAAEQFF. Written as DNA, the CDR3 is TGTGCCAGCGCTCTCGGGACTAGCGGTGCGGCCGAGCAGTTCTTC.

The chain carries TRBV2 and TRBJ1-1; TRBD1 matches 8 bases. From germline, CDR1 is SNHLY and CDR2 FYNNEI. V lost 8 bases to trimming and J lost 1 base; unmatched junction nucleotides: 6. The CDR3 length is 14 residues. Written as DNA, the CDR3 is TGTGCCAGCGCTGGGACAGGTGGGAACACTGAAGCTTTCTTT. Its translation is CASAGTGGNTEAFF.

The rearrangement joins TRBV11-3 to TRBJ2-1, with D maybe TRBD2 (6 bases). The germline V and J ends were trimmed by 5 bases and 4 bases, with 12 bases remaining between them. CDR1 is SGHNT, CDR2 YENEEA, per germline. This CDR3 is built from 14 residues. CDR3 residues: CASSLSGKYNEQFF. CDR3 DNA: TGTGCCAGCAGCCTTAGCGGAAAGTACAATGAGCAGTTCTTC. Using reference TRBV11-3 and TRBJ2-1 for the parts outside the CDR3, the full variable domain is EAGVVQSPRYKIIEKKQPVAFWCNPISGHNTLYWYLQNLGQGPELLIRYENEEAVDDSQLPKDRFSAERLKGVDSTLKIQPAELGDSAVYLCASSLSGKYNEQFFGPGTRLTVL.

This clone was recorded once. The genes are TRBV7-6 and TRBJ2-5; 7 bases are shared with TRBD1. After removal of 5 bases from V and 4 bases from J, the junction contained 7 bases not matched to a gene. Germline CDR1 reads SGHVS; CDR2 reads FNYEAQ. This CDR3 comprises 14 residues. CDR3 sequence reads: CASSPRQGRETQYF. The CDR3 DNA is TGTGCCAGCAGCCCCCGACAGGGAAGAGAGACCCAGTACTTC.

The chain couples TRBV30 to TRBJ1-1; D remains unclear. The CDR3 is made up of 17 amino acids. Trimming left V 2 bases short and J 1 base short, with 20 bases between. CDR1 and CDR2 (germline): GTSNPN, SVGIG (reference sequence). The CDR3 is CAWSRFARTLWNTEAFF. CDR3 DNA sequence: TGTGCCTGGAGTCGTTTTGCGCGGACCCTTTGGAACACTGAAGCTTTCTTT.

The rearrangement uses TRBV6-5 and TRBJ2-5; 12 bases fit TRBD2. V dropped 6 bases and J dropped 1; count of bases not matched to a gene: 3. Germline-derived CDR1 and CDR2 are MNHEY and SVGAGI. The CDR3 is 15 amino acids. CDR3 nucleotides: TGTGCCAGCAGGAGACTAGCGGGGGTCCAAGAGACCCAGTACTTC. This codes for CASRRLAGVQETQYF.